The sequence of this T cell receptor beta chain was determined in a study of persistence of HIV-infected CD4 T cells. Study observations and caveats: Antigen-responding cells were enriched for degenerate expanded CDR3beta sequences.

Germline V gene lookup returns CDR1 LNHDA and CDR2 SQIVND (reference sequence). V lost 4 bases, J lost 7 bases, and 8 bases lay in between. CDR3 length equals 12 residues. The immunoSEQ assay was version 4, run in survey mode. Here immunoSEQ multiplex PCR was the method, and the copy in TCRdb shows in-frame clones only, minus some. The sample comprises about 40,000 clones, around 78% of which are singletons, and 13% to 15% rests with the top ten. An overlapping HIV-1 Gag peptide pool stimulated these cells at about 0.9 ug/peptide/mL. CD40L/CD69 double-negative CD45RO-high memory CD4+ T cells were collected. For at least 4 years, plasma HIV-1 RNA was undetectable (<50 copies/mL). About this clone: Its antigen is unknown.

The TCR was taken from an adult man with HIV who was CMV-seropositive. The sample in question was CD4+ T cells sorted from PBMCs after roughly 18-hour stimulation, obtained from a patient who received antiretroviral therapy. The rearrangement links TRBV19 to TRBJ2-4, with a tentative D call TRBD1 (6 bases). The CDR3: CASSTQGNIQYF. The CDR3 DNA is TGTGCCAGTAGTACCCAGGGGAACATTCAGTACTTC.